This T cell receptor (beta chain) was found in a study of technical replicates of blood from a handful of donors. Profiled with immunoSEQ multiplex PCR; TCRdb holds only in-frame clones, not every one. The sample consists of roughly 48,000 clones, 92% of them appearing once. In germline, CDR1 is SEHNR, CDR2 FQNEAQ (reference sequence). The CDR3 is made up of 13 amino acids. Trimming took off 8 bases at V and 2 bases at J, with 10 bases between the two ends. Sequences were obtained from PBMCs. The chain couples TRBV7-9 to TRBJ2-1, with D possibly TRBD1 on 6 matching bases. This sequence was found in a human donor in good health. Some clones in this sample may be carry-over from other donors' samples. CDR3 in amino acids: CASLGGTYNEQFF. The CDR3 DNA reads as TGTGCCAGCCTAGGGGGAACCTACAATGAGCAGTTCTTC.